The entry below gives a single T cell receptor beta chain sequence along with its context. Antigen: not known. This sample is part of a study of PD-1 blockade in classical Hodgkin lymphoma. Every one of the patients relapsed after autologous stem cell transplantation (brentuximab vedotin exposure was variable). Researchers pulled CD8+ T cells out of thawed PBMCs using magnetic negative selection. Relapsed/refractory classical Hodgkin lymphoma patients had complete, partial or progressive responses. Study conclusions and caveats: The authors have not defined what causes the repertoire differences, possibly disease activity or prior therapy. When set against healthy donors, newly diagnosed patients were reported to show lower baseline TCR diversity. Newly diagnosed patients and complete responders had comparable diversity at baseline.

Germline V gene lookup returns CDR1 SGDLS and CDR2 YYNGEE. This CDR3 contains 15 residues. V shed 0 bases and J shed 0 bases, with 10 bases lying between them. The method was immunoSEQ multiplex PCR; TCRdb's version includes in-frame clones alone and lacks a portion of them. The sample lists about 4,500 clones; 70% to 85% were seen once. The chain links TRBV9 to TRBJ2-7, with a possible D match to TRBD2 (6 bases). Sequenced material: CD8+ T cells from blood, taken at baseline. The TCR originated in a human donor with classical Hodgkin lymphoma. The CDR3 spells CASSVAGTSSYEQYF. CDR3 coding DNA: TGTGCCAGCAGCGTAGCTGGGACTTCCTCCTACGAGCAGTACTTC.